This is a list of T cell receptor beta chains from one sample in a study of response to subunit inactivated influenza vaccine. TCRdb passed the RT-PCR reads through MiXCR, listing each CDR3 protein once. The repertoire holds about 650,000 distinct CDR3 sequences, with about 15% as singletons. Sequenced here: PBMCs from blood, sampled 12 days after vaccination. Every receptor here comes from a man in his fifties who received an inactivated influenza vaccine. Both conserved end residues are part of each CDR3. The D gene is left open where the match is weak. Where a row states a size, it is once, few, many or the class of an expanded clone; other rows omit it.

D gene: TRBD1; J gene: TRBJ1-4; clone size: .; V gene: TRBV5-1; CDR3 protein: CASRTGDNEKLFF; CDR3 DNA: TGCGCCAGCAGGACAGGGGATAATGAAAAACTGTTTTTT
D gene: TRBD1; J gene: TRBJ1-1; clone size: few; V gene: TRBV11-2; CDR3 protein: CASKGAAEAFF; CDR3 DNA: TGTGCCAGTAAGGGGGCGGCTGAAGCTTTCTTT
D gene: .; J gene: TRBJ2-7; clone size: few; V gene: TRBV20-1; CDR3 protein: CSARVVDSQQYF; CDR3 DNA: TGCAGTGCTAGAGTGGTGGACTCGCAGCAGTACTTC
D gene: .; J gene: TRBJ2-1; clone size: few; V gene: TRBV18; CDR3 protein: CASSPGGEGDRNEQFF; CDR3 DNA: TGTGCCAGCTCACCAGGGGGAGAGGGGGATCGCAATGAGCAGTTCTTC
D gene: TRBD1; J gene: TRBJ2-7; clone size: few; V gene: TRBV11-2; CDR3 protein: CASSLEGFVGQGGGKYF; CDR3 DNA: TGTGCCAGCAGCTTAGAGGGGTTCGTCGGACAGGGTGGTGGGAAGTACTTC
D gene: TRBD2; J gene: TRBJ2-7; clone size: few; V gene: TRBV27; CDR3 protein: CASSLKFVAGAYEQYF; CDR3 DNA: TGTGCCAGCAGTTTAAAGTTCGTAGCGGGGGCCTACGAGCAGTACTTC
D gene: TRBD2; J gene: TRBJ2-2; clone size: .; V gene: TRBV5-4; CDR3 protein: CASSSGGLAGVTGELFF; CDR3 DNA: TGTGCCAGCAGCTCTGGAGGGCTAGCGGGAGTCACCGGGGAGCTGTTTTTT
D gene: .; J gene: TRBJ2-1; clone size: many; V gene: TRBV7-9; CDR3 protein: CASSFSQDEQSFF; CDR3 DNA: TGTGCCAGCAGCTTTTCTCAGGATGAGCAGTCGTTCTTC
D gene: .; J gene: TRBJ1-5; clone size: few; V gene: TRBV20-1; CDR3 protein: CSARDPKDNQPQHF; CDR3 DNA: TGCAGTGCTAGAGATCCGAAGGACAATCAGCCCCAGCATTTT
D gene: TRBD2; J gene: TRBJ2-3; clone size: many; V gene: TRBV29-1; CDR3 protein: CSVEGLAGGGGILDTQYF; CDR3 DNA: TGCAGCGTTGAGGGACTAGCGGGAGGCGGGGGCATCCTAGATACGCAGTATTTT
D gene: .; J gene: TRBJ1-3; clone size: .; V gene: TRBV7-9; CDR3 protein: CASSSGQISGNTIYF; CDR3 DNA: TGTGCCAGCAGCTCCGGACAGATCTCTGGAAACACCATATATTTT
D gene: .; J gene: TRBJ2-3; clone size: few; V gene: TRBV5-5; CDR3 protein: CASTIGHLTDTQYF; CDR3 DNA: TGTGCCAGCACCATAGGACACCTCACAGATACGCAGTATTTT
D gene: .; J gene: TRBJ1-4; clone size: few; V gene: TRBV29-1; CDR3 protein: CSVEEGTDANEKLFF; CDR3 DNA: TGCAGCGTTGAAGAAGGGACGGACGCGAATGAAAAACTGTTTTTT
D gene: .; J gene: TRBJ2-4; clone size: few; V gene: TRBV12-3/TRBV12-4; CDR3 protein: CASARQGIRDIQYF; CDR3 DNA: TGTGCCAGCGCCCGTCAGGGGATTCGGGACATTCAGTACTTC
D gene: TRBD1; J gene: TRBJ2-2; clone size: .; V gene: TRBV12-3/TRBV12-4; CDR3 protein: CASSPTGQGRATGELFF; CDR3 DNA: TGTGCCAGCAGTCCAACCGGACAGGGGAGGGCCACCGGGGAGCTGTTTTTT
D gene: TRBD1; J gene: TRBJ2-7; clone size: few; V gene: TRBV20-1; CDR3 protein: CSARPGQGRWDEQYF; CDR3 DNA: TGCAGTGCTAGACCTGGACAGGGCCGGTGGGACGAGCAGTACTTC
D gene: .; J gene: TRBJ1-2; clone size: .; V gene: TRBV9; CDR3 protein: CASSVGGSYGYTF; CDR3 DNA: TGTGCCAGCAGCGTAGGAGGCAGCTATGGCTACACCTTC
D gene: TRBD1; J gene: TRBJ2-3; clone size: .; V gene: TRBV6-1; CDR3 protein: CASNDRGNTDTQYF; CDR3 DNA: TGTGCCAGCAACGACAGGGGGAACACAGATACGCAGTATTTT
D gene: TRBD2; J gene: TRBJ2-3; clone size: few; V gene: TRBV3-1; CDR3 protein: CASSQVSGGQIRQYF; CDR3 DNA: TGTGCCAGCAGCCAAGTCAGCGGGGGACAAATCAGGCAGTATTTT
D gene: .; J gene: TRBJ2-7; clone size: .; V gene: TRBV7-2; CDR3 protein: CASATWDGAYEQYF; CDR3 DNA: TGTGCCAGCGCAACTTGGGACGGGGCCTACGAGCAGTACTTC
D gene: .; J gene: TRBJ1-1; clone size: few; V gene: TRBV20-1; CDR3 protein: CSARPSAETEAFF; CDR3 DNA: TGCAGTGCTAGACCCAGCGCTGAGACTGAAGCTTTCTTT
D gene: .; J gene: TRBJ2-3; clone size: few; V gene: TRBV4-1; CDR3 protein: CASSHPGEGGTQYF; CDR3 DNA: TGCGCCAGCAGCCACCCAGGGGAAGGGGGTACGCAGTATTTT
D gene: .; J gene: TRBJ2-5; clone size: few; V gene: TRBV18; CDR3 protein: CASSPPKETQYF; CDR3 DNA: TGTGCCAGCTCACCACCTAAGGAGACCCAGTACTTC
D gene: .; J gene: TRBJ2-1; clone size: many; V gene: TRBV12-3/TRBV12-4; CDR3 protein: CASSFGIYNEQFF; CDR3 DNA: TGTGCCAGCAGTTTCGGAATTTACAATGAGCAGTTCTTC
D gene: .; J gene: TRBJ2-2; clone size: few; V gene: TRBV6-5; CDR3 protein: CASSYRLAGELFF; CDR3 DNA: TGTGCCAGCAGTTACCGGTTGGCCGGGGAGCTGTTTTTT
D gene: .; J gene: TRBJ2-1; clone size: few; V gene: TRBV9; CDR3 protein: CASSVGPPTAYNEQFF; CDR3 DNA: TGTGCCAGCAGCGTAGGACCGCCAACAGCCTACAATGAGCAGTTCTTC
D gene: .; J gene: TRBJ2-5; clone size: .; V gene: TRBV20-1; CDR3 protein: CSALGGGGDGETQYF; CDR3 DNA: TGCAGTGCGCTAGGGGGCGGCGGGGATGGGGAGACCCAGTACTTC
D gene: .; J gene: TRBJ2-7; clone size: .; V gene: TRBV4-3; CDR3 protein: CASSQEIGVFSYEQYF; CDR3 DNA: TGCGCCAGCAGCCAAGAAATAGGGGTTTTCTCCTACGAGCAGTACTTC
D gene: .; J gene: TRBJ2-3; clone size: .; V gene: TRBV28; CDR3 protein: CASSLEGDEDTQYF; CDR3 DNA: TGTGCCAGCAGTTTAGAAGGGGATGAGGATACGCAGTATTTT
D gene: TRBD1; J gene: TRBJ2-2; clone size: few; V gene: TRBV4-1; CDR3 protein: CASSQRARGRTGELFF; CDR3 DNA: TGCGCCAGCAGCCAAAGGGCCAGGGGGCGCACCGGGGAGCTGTTTTTT
D gene: TRBD2; J gene: TRBJ2-7; clone size: few; V gene: TRBV20-1; CDR3 protein: CSARDVVAGVDEQYF; CDR3 DNA: TGCAGTGCTAGAGATGTGGTAGCGGGAGTAGACGAGCAGTACTTC
D gene: TRBD1; J gene: TRBJ2-6; clone size: once; V gene: TRBV3-1; CDR3 protein: CASSATGVAGANVLTF; CDR3 DNA: TGTGCCAGCAGCGCGACAGGGGTGGCTGGGGCCAACGTCCTGACTTTC
D gene: .; J gene: TRBJ1-1; clone size: few; V gene: TRBV20-1; CDR3 protein: CSARWRGETEAFF; CDR3 DNA: TGCAGTGCTAGATGGAGGGGGGAGACTGAAGCTTTCTTT
D gene: TRBD2; J gene: TRBJ2-7; clone size: .; V gene: TRBV7-2; CDR3 protein: CASSLGPGGSAYEQYF; CDR3 DNA: TGTGCCAGCAGCTTAGGGCCCGGGGGGTCTGCCTACGAGCAGTACTTC
D gene: TRBD1; J gene: TRBJ2-7; clone size: .; V gene: TRBV5-1; CDR3 protein: CASSSPPGGLRSYEQYF; CDR3 DNA: TGCGCCAGCAGCTCCCCCCCAGGGGGCCTTCGATCCTACGAGCAGTACTTC
D gene: .; J gene: TRBJ2-3; clone size: few; V gene: TRBV14; CDR3 protein: CASRQAVPTDTQYF; CDR3 DNA: TGTGCCAGCAGGCAAGCGGTCCCCACAGATACGCAGTATTTT
D gene: TRBD1; J gene: TRBJ2-2; clone size: .; V gene: TRBV2; CDR3 protein: CASTSGGLGELFF; CDR3 DNA: TGTGCCAGCACTTCAGGGGGTCTCGGGGAGCTGTTTTTT
D gene: TRBD2; J gene: TRBJ2-7; clone size: few; V gene: TRBV5-4; CDR3 protein: CASSLPSGMGSEQYF; CDR3 DNA: TGTGCCAGCAGCTTGCCTAGCGGGATGGGAAGCGAGCAGTACTTC
D gene: .; J gene: TRBJ2-5; clone size: .; V gene: TRBV29-1; CDR3 protein: CSVQRGYQETQYF; CDR3 DNA: TGCAGCGTTCAAAGGGGGTACCAAGAGACCCAGTACTTC
D gene: .; J gene: TRBJ2-3; clone size: .; V gene: TRBV4-1; CDR3 protein: CASSSWVRGQITDTQYF; CDR3 DNA: TGCGCCAGCAGTTCCTGGGTGCGGGGGCAAATCACAGATACGCAGTATTTT
D gene: TRBD1; J gene: TRBJ1-2; clone size: few; V gene: TRBV12-3/TRBV12-4; CDR3 protein: CASSRDRGFGYTF; CDR3 DNA: TGTGCCAGCAGTCGTGACAGGGGGTTTGGCTACACCTTC
D gene: TRBD2; J gene: TRBJ2-1; clone size: few; V gene: TRBV11-1; CDR3 protein: CASSSVAGGPVSYNEQFF; CDR3 DNA: TGTGCCAGCAGCTCAGTAGCGGGAGGGCCGGTATCCTACAATGAGCAGTTCTTC
D gene: TRBD1; J gene: TRBJ2-7; clone size: .; V gene: TRBV6-5; CDR3 protein: CASSYSTGQGTYEQYF; CDR3 DNA: TGTGCCAGCAGTTACTCGACGGGACAGGGAACCTACGAGCAGTACTTC
D gene: .; J gene: TRBJ1-1; clone size: .; V gene: TRBV18; CDR3 protein: CASQQGEAIFNLFFF; CDR3 DNA: TGTGCCAGCCAACAGGGCGAGGCCATTTTCAATCTTTTTTTCTTT
D gene: .; J gene: TRBJ2-1; clone size: many; V gene: TRBV2; CDR3 protein: CASKRLVNEQFF; CDR3 DNA: TGTGCCAGCAAAAGACTGGTCAATGAGCAGTTCTTC
D gene: .; J gene: TRBJ2-3; clone size: few; V gene: TRBV5-4; CDR3 protein: CASSFRGIDTQYF; CDR3 DNA: TGTGCCAGCAGTTTTAGGGGTATAGATACGCAGTATTTT
D gene: TRBD2; J gene: TRBJ2-3; clone size: .; V gene: TRBV20-1; CDR3 protein: CSASLAGATPDTQYF; CDR3 DNA: TGCAGTGCCTCCTTAGCGGGAGCTACCCCAGATACGCAGTATTTT
D gene: .; J gene: TRBJ2-2; clone size: .; V gene: TRBV7-6; CDR3 protein: CASSLGRQEMFF; CDR3 DNA: TGTGCCAGCAGCTTAGGTCGACAGGAGATGTTTTTT
D gene: TRBD1; J gene: TRBJ2-7; clone size: .; V gene: TRBV30; CDR3 protein: CAWSGPTGYEQYF; CDR3 DNA: TGTGCCTGGAGTGGGCCGACAGGGTACGAGCAGTACTTC
D gene: TRBD2; J gene: TRBJ2-7; clone size: few; V gene: TRBV7-2; CDR3 protein: CASSRPGTNPTYEQYF; CDR3 DNA: TGTGCCAGCAGCCGCCCCGGGACTAACCCTACCTACGAGCAGTACTTC